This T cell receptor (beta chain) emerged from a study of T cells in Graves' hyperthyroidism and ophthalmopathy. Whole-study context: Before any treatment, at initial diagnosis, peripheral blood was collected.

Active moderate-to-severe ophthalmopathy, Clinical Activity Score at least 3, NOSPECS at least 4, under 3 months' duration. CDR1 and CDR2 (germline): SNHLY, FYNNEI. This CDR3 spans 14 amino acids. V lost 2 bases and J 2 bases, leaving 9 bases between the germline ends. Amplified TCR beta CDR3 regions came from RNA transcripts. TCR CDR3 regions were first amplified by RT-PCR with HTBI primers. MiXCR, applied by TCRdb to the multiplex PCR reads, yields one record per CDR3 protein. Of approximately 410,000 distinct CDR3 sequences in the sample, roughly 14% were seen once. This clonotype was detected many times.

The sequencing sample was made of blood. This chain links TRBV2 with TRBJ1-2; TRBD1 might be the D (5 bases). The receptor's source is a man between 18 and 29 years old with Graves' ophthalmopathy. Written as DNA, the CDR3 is TGTGCCAGCAGTGAACCTGGGGACAACTATGGCTACACCTTC. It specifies CASSEPGDNYGYTF. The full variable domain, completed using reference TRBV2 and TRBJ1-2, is EPEVTQTPSHQVTQMGQEVILRCVPISNHLYFYWYRQILGQKVEFLVSFYNNEISEKSEIFDDQFSVERPDGSNFTLKIRSTKLEDSAMYFCASSEPGDNYGYTFGSGTRLTVV.